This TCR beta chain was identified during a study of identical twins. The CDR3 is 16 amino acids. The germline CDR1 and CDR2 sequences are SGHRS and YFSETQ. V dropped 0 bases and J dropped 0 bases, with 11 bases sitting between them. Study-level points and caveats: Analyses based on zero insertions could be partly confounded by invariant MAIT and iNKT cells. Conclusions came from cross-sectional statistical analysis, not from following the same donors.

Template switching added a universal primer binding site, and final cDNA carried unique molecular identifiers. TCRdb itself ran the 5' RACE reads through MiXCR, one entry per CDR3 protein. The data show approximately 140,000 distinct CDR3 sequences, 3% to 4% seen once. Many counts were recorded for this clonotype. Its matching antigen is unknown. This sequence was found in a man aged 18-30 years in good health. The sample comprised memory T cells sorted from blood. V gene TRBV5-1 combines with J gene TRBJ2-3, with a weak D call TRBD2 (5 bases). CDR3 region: CASSLGRGTSTDTQYF. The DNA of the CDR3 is TGCGCCAGCAGCTTGGGACGGGGAACTAGCACAGATACGCAGTATTTT.